A few counts support the clone carrying this T cell receptor beta chain. Its antigen remains unidentified. The germline V and J ends were trimmed by 6 bases and 1 base, with 10 bases remaining between them. This CDR3 region has 13 residues. Germline assignment: CDR1 SNHLY and CDR2 FYNNEI. Incorporated into the TCR beta cDNA libraries were unique molecular identifiers, which served to reduce PCR and sequencing biases. TCRdb re-called the PCR reads through MiXCR, storing one row per CDR3 protein. The sample consists of more than 450,000 distinct CDR3 sequences, around a third of them appearing once. This entry comes from a study of post-analysis software for immune sequencing data. Study-level results: Four or five TRBV segments were more frequent in patients than controls; TRBV5-6, TRBV5-1 and TRBV20-1 belonged to this group.

The rearrangement joins TRBV2 to TRBJ2-7; D possibly corresponds to TRBD2 (6 bases). This sequence was found in a girl between 2 and 17 years old with multiple sclerosis. What was sequenced was blood. DNA for the CDR3: TGTGCCAGCAGGGACGGGGGTTCCTACGAGCAGTACTTC. Amino acids: CASRDGGSYEQYF.